Listed here are 25 T cell receptor beta chains from one sample, sequenced in a study of blood T cell repertoires in COVID-19. The protocol was immunoSEQ multiplex PCR, while the TCRdb copy is restricted to in-frame clones and leaves out a portion. The data show some 380,000 clones, approximately 85% seen once. Sequencing used PBMCs or T cells enriched from blood (not recorded which). These receptors were collected from a woman aged 40-49 years with acute COVID-19.

This chain links TRBV21-1 with TRBJ1-6; the table names TRBD1, a call not compared with the DNA. TRBV21-1 is marked as a pseudogene. This CDR3 region has 14 residues. The CDR3 is CASSKGGRRPPLHF. The DNA for the CDR3 is TGTGCCAGCAGCAAAGGGGGGCGACGTCCACCCCTCCACTTT.

The table lists this clone with a few counts. V usage is TRBV7-6 and J usage is TRBJ1-1; 7 nucleotides line up with TRBD1. Germline V gene data show CDR1 as SGHVS and CDR2 as FNYEAQ. The CDR3 is made up of 16 amino acids. With 5 bases clipped from V and 5 bases from J, the junction kept 14 bases outside the gene matches. CDR3 in DNA: TGTGCCAGCAGCGACTACTGGCCAGGGGGAAGGACTGAAGCTTTCTTT. This translates into CASSDYWPGGRTEAFF.

The V call is TRBV19, the J call TRBJ2-5; a possible D gene is TRBD1 (5 bases). Deletions cut 5 bases from V and 5 bases from J, with 12 bases between. The CDR3 extends over 13 amino acids. The germline CDR1 and CDR2 sequences are LNHDA and SQIVND (reference sequence). CDR3 sequence (DNA): TGTGCCAGTAGTCCAGGGCCCTGGGAGACCCAGTACTTC. It translates to CASSPGPWETQYF.

This chain's CDR3 is CASRTTGGIYEQYF. The CDR3 bases are TGTGCCAGCCGCACTACAGGGGGCATCTACGAGCAGTACTTC. The chain joins TRBV6-5 to TRBJ2-7; 9 nucleotides line up with TRBD1. The ends lost 8 bases at V and 3 bases at J; junction bases unmatched: 8. This CDR3 contains 14 residues. Germline values: CDR1 MNHEY, CDR2 SVGAGI.

This clone was found once. This chain links TRBV10-2 with TRBJ2-5; D is uncertain. Germline-derived CDR1 and CDR2 are WSHSY and SAAADI. V lost 2 bases and J 2 bases, leaving 9 bases between the germline ends. The length of the CDR3 is 14 residues. The CDR3 protein is CASSENQFQETQYF. CDR3 in DNA: TGCGCCAGCAGTGAGAACCAGTTTCAAGAGACCCAGTACTTC.

This clone has just one count. The V gene is TRBV7-9, the J gene TRBJ2-3, with D perhaps TRBD2 (7 bases). Germline CDR1 reads SEHNR; CDR2 reads FQNEAQ (reference sequence). Trimming removed 2 bases at V and 4 bases at J, with 19 bases between. This CDR3 contains 17 residues. The CDR3 loop is CASSLTRGATGADTQYF. Written as DNA, the CDR3 is TGTGCCAGCAGCTTAACCCGGGGGGCCACCGGCGCAGATACGCAGTATTTT.

The chain carries TRBV4-2 and TRBJ2-5; 9 bases align to TRBD2. Germline V gene data show CDR1 as LGHNA and CDR2 as YNFKEQ. Unmatched junction bases numbered 10, after V lost 3 bases and J lost 5 bases. There are 16 residues in the CDR3. The DNA of the CDR3 is TGTGCCAGCAGCCATGTACTAGCGGGTTGGGAGGAGACCCAGTACTTC. Encoded protein: CASSHVLAGWEETQYF.

A note on this clone: The same CDR3 is also encoded by other DNA sequences in this sample. This chain links TRBV5-1 with TRBJ1-5; 8 bases are shared with TRBD1. CDR1 is SGHRS, CDR2 YFSETQ, per germline. The length of the CDR3 is 14 residues. Trimming cost V 4 bases and J 7 bases; bases outside gene matches: 7. DNA for the CDR3: TGCGCCAGCAGCCTTGGACAGGGAGACCAGCCCCAGCATTTT. Amino acid sequence: CASSLGQGDQPQHF.

V gene TRBV20-1 combines with J gene TRBJ2-7, with no clear D. The CDR3 has 12 amino acids. Per the germline V gene, CDR1 is DFQATT and CDR2 is SNEGSKA (reference sequence). Trimming took 3 bases from V and 0 from J, leaving 6 bases between them. The CDR3 here is CSASSYSYEQYF. The CDR3 DNA is TGCAGTGCTAGTTCCTACTCCTACGAGCAGTACTTC.

J is TRBJ1-2 and V is TRBV28, with D possibly TRBD1 on 5 matching bases. In germline, CDR1 is MDHEN, CDR2 SYDVKM. The CDR3 totals 14 residues. V was shortened by 5 bases and J by 2 bases, with 12 bases between the two germline ends. The CDR3 loop reads CASSPWGGNYGYTF. The CDR3 coding sequence is TGTGCCAGCAGTCCCTGGGGGGGAAACTATGGCTACACCTTC.

The chain carries TRBV6-1 and TRBJ2-7; a weak D match, TRBD1 (5 bases). The germline CDR1 and CDR2 sequences are MNHNS and SASEGT. Trimming stripped 0 bases from V and 1 base from J, with 13 bases between. The CDR3 has 16 amino acids. CDR3 DNA: TGTGCCAGCAGTGAAGCGCGTGGACACGGTTCCTACGAGCAGTACTTC. As protein: CASSEARGHGSYEQYF.

V gene TRBV7-6 combines with J gene TRBJ1-5, with D unresolved. The CDR3 consists of 13 residues. The ends were cut back, 0 bases at V and 6 bases at J, with 6 bases in the middle. The germline V gene encodes CDR1 SGHVS and CDR2 FNYEAQ. The CDR3 nucleotides are TGTGCCAGCAGCTTAGCGCACGGTCAGCCCCAGCATTTT. Translated, it gives CASSLAHGQPQHF.

The chain has TRBV7-2 and TRBJ1-1; D unclear. Germline CDR1 SGHTA, CDR2 FQGNSA. V shed 3 bases and J shed 6 bases, with 17 bases lying between them. This CDR3 is 15 amino acids long. CDR3 bases: TGTGCCAGCAGCTTGCCCGCGGGTTTGACCGCTGAAGCTTTCTTT. This encodes CASSLPAGLTAEAFF.

The V gene is TRBV7-9, the J gene TRBJ1-4; D is perhaps TRBD1 (6 bases). Trimming left V 3 bases short and J 2 bases short, with 10 bases between. The germline CDR1 and CDR2 sequences are SEHNR and FQNEAQ (reference sequence). This CDR3 is 15 amino acids long. The DNA for the CDR3 is TGTGCCAGCAGCTTTGGAGACAGGACTAATGAAAAACTGTTTTTT. Its protein product is CASSFGDRTNEKLFF.

This rearrangement joins TRBV6-1 to TRBJ1-2; tentatively, D is TRBD1 (6 bases). The CDR3 has 15 amino acids. The ends were cut back, 2 bases at V and 4 bases at J, with 14 bases in the middle. Germline V gives CDR1 MNHNS, CDR2 SASEGT. This chain's CDR3 is CASSERLGAGYGYTF. The CDR3 bases are TGTGCCAGCAGTGAAAGATTGGGGGCCGGCTATGGCTACACCTTC.

The chain combines TRBV5-1 with TRBJ1-6; weak D call: TRBD1 (5 bases). The CDR3 runs 13 residues. Trimming removed 7 bases at V and 5 bases at J, with 10 bases between. Per the germline V gene, CDR1 is SGHRS and CDR2 is YFSETQ. This CDR3 is CASGLGDNSPLHF. The DNA of the CDR3 is TGCGCCAGCGGATTAGGGGATAATTCACCCCTCCACTTT.

J is TRBJ2-7 and V is TRBV7-6, with D possibly TRBD2 on 6 matching bases. Trimming left V 4 bases short and J 5 bases short, with 18 bases between. Germline V gene lookup returns CDR1 SGHVS and CDR2 FNYEAQ. The length of the CDR3 is 15 residues. The CDR3 DNA reads as TGTGCCAGCAGCTCTGGGGAGGACTTAGGCCACGAGCAGTACTTC. It codes for CASSSGEDLGHEQYF.

This chain links TRBV6-1 with TRBJ1-2; D call uncertain. The CDR3 covers 14 residues. Between the trimmed V and J ends, which lost 1 base and 4 bases, there was a span of 10 bases. Germline V gives CDR1 MNHNS, CDR2 SASEGT. CDR3 coding DNA: TGTGCCAGCAGTGAAGGGCGAGGTTCCTATGGCTACACCTTC. It yields the protein CASSEGRGSYGYTF.

The chain carries TRBV5-4 and TRBJ1-2; TRBD1 matches at 7 bases. V was clipped by 3 bases and J by 6 bases; unmatched bases: 5. The CDR3 has 13 residues. The germline V gene encodes CDR1 SGHNT and CDR2 YYREEE (reference sequence). The CDR3 coding sequence is TGTGCCAGCAGCTATGGACAGGCCAATGGCTACACCTTC. Translated, it gives CASSYGQANGYTF.

The genes are TRBV5-4 and TRBJ2-3; 10 bases match TRBD1. Trimming removed 1 base from V and 2 bases from J; junction bases left unmatched: 4. CDR3 length: 16 amino acids. CDR1 SGHNT and CDR2 YYREEE come from the germline V gene (reference sequence). CDR3 in amino acids: CASSLRGQGFTDTQYF. CDR3 sequence (DNA): TGTGCCAGCAGCTTGAGGGGACAGGGGTTCACAGATACGCAGTATTTT.

The CDR3 DNA follows: TGCGCCAGCAGCCCGCAGGGCAGGGGAAGCGGAAACACCATATATTTT. Translation: CASSPQGRGSGNTIYF. The genes are TRBV5-1 and TRBJ1-3; weak D call: TRBD1 (6 bases). The germline CDR1 and CDR2 sequences are SGHRS and YFSETQ. This CDR3 contains 16 residues. The V gene lost 4 bases and the J gene lost 4 bases, with 18 bases spanning the gap.

The chain combines TRBV5-1 with TRBJ2-1; weak D call: TRBD1 (6 bases). The CDR3 covers 14 residues. Germline-derived CDR1 and CDR2 are SGHRS and YFSETQ. V lost 4 bases to trimming and J lost 5 bases, with 13 bases between them. The CDR3 here is CASSPSRTDNEQFF. The DNA of the CDR3 is TGCGCCAGCAGCCCCTCCCGGACAGACAATGAGCAGTTCTTC.

This clone was counted once. The chain links TRBV9 to TRBJ1-1, with TRBD1 matching 9 bases. With V trimmed by 4 bases and J by 4 bases, 8 bases remained unmatched. Germline CDR1 reads SGDLS; CDR2 reads YYNGEE. This CDR3 region has 15 residues. As DNA, the CDR3 is TGTGCCAGCAGCCCCCGGACAGGGGAGGGCACTGAAGCTTTCTTT. This gives the protein CASSPRTGEGTEAFF.

This sequence joins TRBV4-1 and TRBJ2-3; 12 bases agree with TRBD2. The V segment lost 2 bases and the J segment 1 base; nucleotides outside the gene matches: 1. The CDR3 spans 16 residues. Germline V gene data show CDR1 as MGHRA and CDR2 as YSYEKL. The CDR3 DNA sequence: TGCGCCAGCAGCCAAAGACTAGCGGGAGGCACAGATACGCAGTATTTT. Translation: CASSQRLAGGTDTQYF.

This clone occurred once. The gene calls are TRBV5-5 and TRBJ2-1, with D tentatively TRBD2 (6 bases). This CDR3 spans 12 amino acids. The ends were cut back, 2 bases at V and 7 bases at J, with 7 bases in the middle. Looked up from germline, CDR1 is SGHKS and CDR2 is YYEKEE (reference sequence). The CDR3 bases are TGTGCCAGCAGCTTTCGGGGGAATGAGCAGTTCTTC. Translating it yields CASSFRGNEQFF.